This T cell receptor (beta chain) came from a study of T cells after yellow fever vaccination (dated by TCRdb to the late 2010s). Describing the broader study: The SMART-Seq v4 Ultra Low Input RNA kit was used to prepare libraries from fractions with low cell numbers. Bulk TCR alpha and beta repertoires were sequenced longitudinally to track T-cell clones before and after primary and booster YFV17D yellow fever vaccination. Two healthy male donors, one aged 18 to 30 and one aged 30 to 40 years, made up the cohort. Blood was drawn at multiple timepoints before and after primary and secondary immunization, with bulk PBMC replicates and cell subsets isolated. Points the paper makes about the study in general: Compared with the primary T-cell response, the secondary T-cell response was faster but weaker, reaching its peak on day 5 rather than on day 15. A small share of clonotypes occurred in both CD4 and CD8 compartments, likely arising from convergent recombination. After the booster, most clones that had expanded after primary vaccination were detected again (roughly 96% of CD4 and around nine tenths of CD8), suggesting broad maintenance of memory. The study included only two donors, which limits how far the findings can be generalized. FACS-sorted repertoires could contain abundant contaminating clonotypes from the bulk population, so computational filtering was required.

This clonotype came up many times. The antigen it recognizes is unknown. Per-base qualities were not stored, and no clone one base away is much larger. Deletion took 0 bases off V and 10 bases off J, with a span of 15 bases between the germline ends. Measured from the cysteine to the phenylalanine, the CDR3 is 13 residues long. Just CDR3 DNA is preserved here, 39 bases in frame from base 1. Based on the germline V gene (reference sequence), the CDR1 and CDR2 sequences are DFQATT and SNEGSKA. TCR cDNA was synthesized by 5'RACE template switching, which introduced a universal primer site and unique molecular identifiers. cDNA synthesis was primed from both the TCR alpha and TCR beta constant segments. Libraries were amplified in two PCR steps, with sample barcodes and sequencing adapters added in the second step. Sequencing of the libraries was done on either Illumina HiSeq 2500 (2x100 bp) or NovaSeq (2x150 bp). Per the source publication's procedure: Reads were demultiplexed and collapsed into UMI consensus sequences with MIGEC, and V(D)J alignment was performed with MiXCR. Clonotypes responding to the vaccine were identified with edgeR on replicate PBMC samples, with the criteria of FDR below 0.01 and a log2 fold change above 5 up to day 15. Each bulk clonotype received a CD4 or CD8 identity based on whether the sequenced CD4 or CD8 repertoire contained that clonotype at higher abundance. TCRdb trimmed public reads at Q25 via fastp, called clones via MiXCR and kept in-frame beta chains. Here each entry gathers all rows of one CDR3 protein and keeps the most common genes and DNA. The V and J calls shown here were made by TCRdb, not taken from the authors' results. Recorded for this sample are over 150,000 distinct CDR3 sequences; 6% to 7.5% of them occurred a single time. The top ten hold approximately 2.5% of the sample.

This sample's treatment or condition label indicates: live attenuated yellow fever vaccine strain. A standard Ficoll-Paque protocol was used to isolate PBMCs from peripheral blood. Dynabeads CD4 and CD8 positive selection kits were used to isolate the CD4 and CD8 T-cell fractions. TriZol was used to extract RNA from bulk PBMCs, from CD4 and CD8 fractions, and from dextramer-positive and dextramer-negative fractions. The chain is encoded by TRBV20-1 joined to TRBJ1-1, with TRBD1 perhaps the D gene, on 6 matching bases. Sequenced here: CD4+ T cells sorted from PBMCs, sampled less than 6 days after the first yellow fever vaccination. The sequence was collected from a man in his late teens or twenties who received the YFV17D yellow fever vaccine. The DNA sequence is as follows: TGCAGTGCTAGAGATCCCGGGGGCTTCGGAGCTTTCTTT. It encodes CSARDPGGFGAFF.